The 20 T cell receptor beta chains below were found in one sample sequenced in a study of CD8+CD57+ T cells in acquired aplastic anemia. Genomic DNA constituted the template upon which TCR beta VDJ and CDR3 profiling was performed. From the reads, TCRdb called clonotypes with MiXCR, one entry per CDR3 protein. The sample consists of 86,000 or so distinct CDR3 sequences, approximately 46% of them appearing once. The sequencing input was sorted CD4+, CD8+, or CD8+CD57+ T cells (not recorded which) from PBMCs. These receptors all stem from a human donor in good health, serving as a control.

The chain employs TRBV27 and TRBJ1-2; the D gene is possibly TRBD1 (5 bases). Between the trimmed V and J ends, which lost 8 bases and 3 bases, there was a span of 13 bases. This CDR3 has 13 amino acids. Germline lookup yields CDR1 MNHEY and CDR2 SMNVEV (reference sequence). CDR3 coding DNA: TGTGCCAGCGCGGCAGGGCACGACTATGGCTACACCTTC. This encodes CASAAGHDYGYTF.

This clonotype was observed many times. This sequence joins TRBV6-5 and TRBJ2-1, with a weak D call TRBD2 (5 bases). CDR1 is MNHEY and CDR2 is SVGAGI in the germline V gene. Deletions cut 2 bases from V and 5 bases from J, with 10 bases between. CDR3 length: 14 residues. Here the CDR3 reads CASSYVKRHNEQFF. In nucleotides, the CDR3 is TGTGCCAGCAGTTACGTGAAGCGGCACAATGAGCAGTTCTTC.

CDR3 in DNA: TGTGCCAGCAGTTACTCGAAGCCTAGCACCGGGGAGCTGTTTTTT. Translation gives CASSYSKPSTGELFF. The chain is built from TRBV6-5 and TRBJ2-2; D unresolved. Germline-derived CDR1 and CDR2 are MNHEY and SVGAGI. This CDR3 has 15 amino acids. The V and J ends lost 0 bases and 4 bases respectively, with 9 bases between them.

The chain carries TRBV9 and TRBJ2-2; the D is unclear. CDR1 SGDLS and CDR2 YYNGEE come from the germline V gene. Trimming pared 2 bases from V and 5 bases from J, leaving 4 bases between. CDR3 length: 12 amino acids. CDR3: CASSVPTGELFF. DNA of the CDR3: TGTGCCAGCAGCGTCCCTACCGGGGAGCTGTTTTTT. Using reference TRBV9 and TRBJ2-2 for the parts outside the CDR3, the full variable domain is DSGVTQTPKHLITATGQRVTLRCSPRSGDLSVYWYQQSLDQGLQFLIQYYNGEERAKGNILERFSAQQFPDLHSELNLSSLELGDSALYFCASSVPTGELFFGEGSRLTVL.

This clonotype was seen repeatedly, ten times or more. This chain joins TRBV29-1 and TRBJ1-4; TRBD1 matches at 7 bases. CDR1 and CDR2 (germline): SQVTM, ANQGSEA. Trimming took 6 bases from V and 6 from J; bases not matched to a gene: 7. This CDR3 region has 13 residues. CDR3 in amino acids: CSVATGLHEKLFF. CDR3 in DNA: TGCAGCGTGGCGACAGGGCTTCATGAAAAACTGTTTTTT.

V usage is TRBV6-5 and J usage is TRBJ2-4, with D possibly matching TRBD2 (6 bases). Trimming removed 8 bases from V and 14 bases from J, with 16 bases in between. Germline lookup yields CDR1 MNHEY and CDR2 SVGAGI. CDR3 size: 11 residues. The CDR3 DNA reads TGTGCCAGCGGTTCCTCGGGACTTAAGTACTTC. This translates into CASGSSGLKYF.

A remark on this clonotype: A read error may account for a junction end that differs from germline. V usage is TRBV13 and J usage is TRBJ2-7; D might be TRBD2 (6 bases). In germline, CDR1 is PRHDT, CDR2 FYEKMQ (reference sequence). This CDR3 region has 12 residues. Here the CDR3 reads CANSPGTGEQYF. CDR3 in DNA: TGTGCCAACAGCCCGGGGACTGGCGAGCAGTACTTC.

This clonotype has a handful of counts. A clone one base away is much larger, so this may be a read error. The conserved final phenylalanine or tryptophan is absent from the CDR3, which likely points to a read error. This chain joins TRBV4-1 and TRBJ1-2; 7 nucleotides line up with TRBD1. CDR1 MGHRA and CDR2 YSYEKL come from the germline V gene. Trimming took 0 bases from V and 7 from J; bases not matched to a gene: 5. The CDR3 loop spans 14 amino acids. The DNA of the CDR3 is TGCGCCAGCAGCCAAGAGGGGAGGGGGCCTGGCTACACCCTC. This sequence encodes CASSQEGRGPGYTL.

This clonotype was recorded a few times. The V and J genes are TRBV25-1 and TRBJ1-2; D remains unclear. The CDR3 is 12 amino acids. V was clipped by 4 bases and J by 4 bases, with 7 bases between them. The V gene's germline CDR1 is MGHDK and CDR2 SYGVNS. The CDR3 reads CASSGAVYGYTF. The CDR3 DNA sequence: TGTGCCAGCAGTGGCGCCGTCTATGGCTACACCTTC.

The chain links TRBV5-1 to TRBJ2-1; possible D gene TRBD1, 6 bases. The CDR3 extends over 14 amino acids. The V end lost 4 bases, the J end lost 4 bases, and 12 bases lay between the germline ends. Germline loops: CDR1 SGHRS, CDR2 YFSETQ. The CDR3 reads CASSMVGTYNEQFF. For the CDR3, the DNA is TGCGCCAGCAGCATGGTGGGGACATACAATGAGCAGTTCTTC.

In the case of this clonotype: A much bigger clone sits one base away, suggesting this may be a read error. This chain uses TRBV12-3 or TRBV12-4 with TRBJ2-7; no definite D call. This CDR3 has 12 residues. V shed 7 bases and J shed 4 bases, with 11 bases lying between them. The CDR3 protein is CASTVGRYEQYF. The DNA of the CDR3 is TGTGCCAGCACCGTGGGCAGGTACGAGCAGTACTTC.

At least ten counts were recorded for this clonotype. J is TRBJ1-1 and V is TRBV2; TRBD1 aligns across 8 bases. The germline V gene has CDR1 SNHLY and CDR2 FYNNEI. CDR3 length: 14 residues. The trim removed 10 bases at V and 5 bases at J, leaving 12 bases unmatched. The CDR3 is CAIDRGGGGTEAFF. The CDR3 DNA reads as TGTGCCATCGACAGGGGAGGCGGAGGTACTGAAGCTTTCTTT.

V gene TRBV2 combines with J gene TRBJ2-2, with D unresolved. V shed 6 bases and J shed 3 bases, with 11 bases lying between them. Germline-derived CDR1 and CDR2 are SNHLY and FYNNEI. The length of the CDR3 is 14 residues. The CDR3 loop is CASRQWWYTGELFF. In DNA form, the CDR3 reads TGTGCCAGCAGGCAATGGTGGTACACCGGGGAGCTGTTTTTT. The whole variable domain, remainder taken from reference TRBV2 and TRBJ2-2, is EPEVTQTPSHQVTQMGQEVILRCVPISNHLYFYWYRQILGQKVEFLVSFYNNEISEKSEIFDDQFSVERPDGSNFTLKIRSTKLEDSAMYFCASRQWWYTGELFFGEGSRLTVL.

This clonotype was recorded many times. J is TRBJ2-7 and V is TRBV6-1; D not resolved. The CDR3 is 14 residues long. Germline V CDR1 and CDR2: MNHNS, SASEGT. V lost 6 bases, J lost 2 bases, and 14 bases lay in between. In DNA form, the CDR3 reads TGTGCCAGCAGGCCCGACATCGACCCCTACGAGCAGTACTTC. It yields the protein CASRPDIDPYEQYF.

Turning to this clonotype: Relative to the germline gene, one junction end is altered; a read error may explain this. This sequence joins TRBV7-6 and TRBJ2-1, with D maybe TRBD2 (5 bases). CDR1 is SGHVS and CDR2 is FNYEAQ in the germline V gene. CDR3 size: 14 residues. CDR3 sequence: CAGSKTGEYNEQFF. In DNA, the CDR3 is TGTGCCGGCAGCAAAACCGGGGAATACAATGAGCAGTTCTTC.

This clonotype showed up many times. The chain employs TRBV6-1 and TRBJ1-3; 9 bases are shared with TRBD1. The germline V gene encodes CDR1 MNHNS and CDR2 SASEGT. The ends lost 7 bases at V and 1 base at J; junction bases unmatched: 8. The CDR3 is made up of 16 amino acids. The CDR3 DNA is TGTGCCAGCAACCTAAGACAGGGGGAATCTGGAAACACCATATATTTT. It specifies CASNLRQGESGNTIYF.

V and J are TRBV24-1 and TRBJ2-3, with 7 bases fitting TRBD1. This CDR3 comprises 13 residues. V was pared by 11 bases and J by 3 bases, with 7 bases of the junction left unmatched. Germline V gives CDR1 KGHDR, CDR2 SFDVKD. The CDR3 DNA follows: TGTGCCATCAAGGACAGGATGACAGATACGCAGTATTTT. It translates to CAIKDRMTDTQYF.

In this sample, this clonotype turned up many times. This chain connects TRBV9 to TRBJ1-2; 7 nucleotides agree with TRBD1. The ends lost 2 bases at V and 8 bases at J; junction bases unmatched: 9. The germline V gene encodes CDR1 SGDLS and CDR2 YYNGEE. There are 14 residues in the CDR3. The CDR3 region has the DNA TGTGCCAGCAGCGTTGGGACAGTTTATGCGGGCTACACCTTC. Its translation: CASSVGTVYAGYTF.

About this clonotype: As the CDR3 is not closed by the conserved phenylalanine or tryptophan, this likely results from a read error. V and J are TRBV19 and TRBJ2-5, with 8 nucleotides matching TRBD2. V was pared by 3 bases and J by 2 bases, with 8 bases of the junction left unmatched. Germline lookup yields CDR1 LNHDA and CDR2 SQIVND (reference sequence). The CDR3 sequence is 16 residues long. The chain's CDR3 is CASSILGLALQETQYL. DNA of the CDR3: TGTGCCAGTAGTATCCTTGGACTAGCCTTGCAAGAGACCCAGTACCTC.

The chain couples TRBV12-3 or TRBV12-4 to TRBJ2-7; the D is unclear. The CDR3 totals 13 residues. Deletions cut 4 bases from V and 5 bases from J, with 12 bases between. DNA of the CDR3: TGTGCCAGCAGTTGGCCGAACCAAAACGAGCAGTACTTC. Its translation: CASSWPNQNEQYF.